One T cell receptor (beta chain) is described in this entry. In the original processing: Amplifying reference gene primers gave estimates of nucleated cell counts. Here immunoSEQ multiplex PCR was the method, and the copy in TCRdb shows in-frame clones only, minus some. D and trimming were read from the DNA, whereas the V and J calls and clone size are those reported in that table. The table includes fewer than 250,000 clones, around 80% detected once. V lost 1 base and J lost 6, with 10 bases in between. The germline V gene encodes CDR1 MGHRA and CDR2 YSYEKL. This CDR3 region has 14 residues. This record belongs to a study of blood T cell repertoires in COVID-19.

The TCR comes from a woman aged 40-49 years with acute or convalescent COVID-19. Sequencing was done on a sample of peripheral blood. The rearrangement uses TRBV4-1 and TRBJ1-5, with D possibly TRBD1 on 5 matching bases. This CDR3 reads CASSQVQGFQPQHF. DNA of the CDR3: TGCGCCAGCAGCCAAGTCCAGGGATTTCAGCCCCAGCATTTT.